The clone carrying this T cell receptor (beta chain) was counted between two and nine times. Its target is not known. The data are from a study of blood T cells in healthy people across ages. CDR1 DFQATT and CDR2 SNEGSKA come from the germline V gene (reference sequence). The CDR3 totals 13 residues. The ends were cut back, 3 bases at V and 3 bases at J, with 9 bases in the middle. Study-level points and caveats: Lack of knowledge of donor CMV status possibly confounded expanded clonotype changes. Estimated diversity across one million T cells was deemed an underestimate.

PCR was performed a second time for 7 to 11 cycles using a sample-barcoded 5' primer and a J-beta primer mix. Tags on each cDNA molecule came from a template-switch adaptor with 12 random nucleotides. TCRdb reprocessed the 5' RACE reads with MiXCR, giving one entry per CDR3 protein. The sample has approximately 820,000 distinct CDR3 sequences, under 45% seen once. Sequencing was performed on blood. The source is a man aged 55-75 years in good health. The rearrangement links TRBV20-1 to TRBJ2-1; unclear D gene. Here the CDR3 DNA reads TGCAGTGCTAGGGAGACGGGCTACAATGAGCAGTTCTTC. Translation: CSARETGYNEQFF.